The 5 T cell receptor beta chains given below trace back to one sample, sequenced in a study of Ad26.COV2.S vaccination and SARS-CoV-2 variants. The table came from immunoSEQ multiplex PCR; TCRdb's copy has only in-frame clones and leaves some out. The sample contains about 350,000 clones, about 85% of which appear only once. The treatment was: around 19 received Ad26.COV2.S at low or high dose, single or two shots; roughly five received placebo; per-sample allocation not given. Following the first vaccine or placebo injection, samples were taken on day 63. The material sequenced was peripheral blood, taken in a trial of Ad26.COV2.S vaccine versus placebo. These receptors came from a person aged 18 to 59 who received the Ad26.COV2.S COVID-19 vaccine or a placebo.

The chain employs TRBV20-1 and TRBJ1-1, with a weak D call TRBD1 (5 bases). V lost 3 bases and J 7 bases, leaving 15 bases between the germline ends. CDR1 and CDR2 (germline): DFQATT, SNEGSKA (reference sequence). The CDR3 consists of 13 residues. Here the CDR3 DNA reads TGCAGTGCTAGTCAAGGGGACCTCTATGAAGCTTTCTTT. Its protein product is CSASQGDLYEAFF.

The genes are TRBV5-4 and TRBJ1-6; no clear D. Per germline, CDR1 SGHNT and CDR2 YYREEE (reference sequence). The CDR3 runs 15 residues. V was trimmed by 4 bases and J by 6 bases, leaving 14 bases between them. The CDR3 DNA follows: TGTGCCAGCAGCGTCCGAAATAAACCTAATTCACCCCTCCACTTT. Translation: CASSVRNKPNSPLHF. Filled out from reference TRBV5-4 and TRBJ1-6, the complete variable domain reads ETGVTQSPTHLIKTRGQQVTLRCSSQSGHNTVSWYQQALGQGPQFIFQYYREEENGRGNFPPRFSGLQFPNYSSELNVNALELDDSALYLCASSVRNKPNSPLHFGNGTRLTVT.

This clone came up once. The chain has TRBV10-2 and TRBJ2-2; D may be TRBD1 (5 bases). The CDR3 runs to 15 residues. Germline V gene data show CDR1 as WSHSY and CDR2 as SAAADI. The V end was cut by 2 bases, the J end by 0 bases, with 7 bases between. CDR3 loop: CASSEEGANTGELFF. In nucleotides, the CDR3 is TGCGCCAGCAGTGAGGAAGGGGCGAACACCGGGGAGCTGTTTTTT.

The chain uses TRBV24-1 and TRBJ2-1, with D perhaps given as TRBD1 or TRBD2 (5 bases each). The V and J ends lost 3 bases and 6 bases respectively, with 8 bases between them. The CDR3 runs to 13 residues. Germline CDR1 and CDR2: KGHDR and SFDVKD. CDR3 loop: CATSDEGRNEQFF. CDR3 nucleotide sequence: TGTGCCACCAGTGATGAGGGACGCAATGAGCAGTTCTTC.

CDR3 region: CASQAGGLPGDYEQYF. The CDR3 DNA reads as TGCGCCAGCCAAGCCGGGGGCCTCCCCGGGGACTACGAGCAGTACTTC. The V and J genes are TRBV5-1 and TRBJ2-7; D assignment may be TRBD1 or TRBD2 (6 bases each). CDR3 length: 16 residues. From germline, CDR1 is SGHRS and CDR2 YFSETQ. Trimming cost V 7 bases and J 3 bases, with 23 bases left between them.